This note documents a single T cell receptor beta chain sequence. A read error may account for a junction end that differs from germline. CDR1 is SGHTA and CDR2 is FQGNSA in the germline V gene. CDR3 length equals 15 residues. This specimen belongs to a study of blood T cell repertoires in COVID-19. Data came from immunoSEQ multiplex PCR; TCRdb stores just in-frame clones and leaves some out. This sample carries more than 200,000 clones, around nine tenths of them seen once, and the ten largest clones take approximately 1.7%. Input material: PBMCs or T cells enriched from blood (not recorded which). This chain uses TRBV7-2 with TRBJ1-6, with D possibly matching TRBD1 (6 bases). The TCR sequence derives from a woman aged 45 to 65 who had recovered from COVID-19. The CDR3 nucleotides read TGTGCCAGCAGCTTAATTCAACAGGGCAATTCATCCCTCCACTTT. Protein product: CASSLIQQGNSSLHF.